Reported below is one T cell receptor beta chain. This specimen belongs to a study of control samples from healthy donors and cancer patients. The CDR3 is 12 residues long. V was cut by 3 bases and J by 4 bases, with 6 bases left in between. TCRdb keeps only in-frame clones here, not all; method: immunoSEQ multiplex PCR. The data contain roughly 88,000 clones, 91% of them singletons. The chain employs TRBV12-3 or TRBV12-4 and TRBJ1-2; D uncertain. The sequencing input was blood. This clonotype was obtained from a man in his fifties in good health. The CDR3 reads CASSLGFYGYTF. CDR3 nucleotides: TGTGCCAGCAGTTTGGGGTTCTATGGCTACACCTTC.